Listed below are T cell receptor beta chains from one sample, sequenced in a study of CD8 T cells in ankylosing spondylitis. TCRdb ran MiXCR on the 5' RACE reads and lists one entry per CDR3 protein. The sample has approximately 180,000 distinct CDR3 sequences, around a sixth seen once. Material for sequencing was blood, either unsorted or a sorted T cell fraction (not recorded which). The receptors were sampled from a male donor aged 10-30 years with ankylosing spondylitis or in good health (not recorded which). CDR3s leave out the opening cysteine and the closing phenylalanine or tryptophan. A D gene is named only where the DNA matches it firmly. Rows may omit the clone size; those that give it use once, few, many or a size class.

j_gene,v_gene,abundance,d_gene,len,CDR3aa
TRBJ2-1,TRBV12-5,few,NA,11,ASGPRGLDEQF
TRBJ2-2,TRBV3-1,many,TRBD1,13,ASSQGDRRTGELF
TRBJ2-5,TRBV9,many,NA,14,ASSVGGLARGETQY
TRBJ2-7,TRBV12-3/TRBV12-4,many,TRBD2,11,ASGLAGVYEQY
TRBJ2-1,TRBV5-1,many,NA,10,ASSGASNEQF
TRBJ2-7,TRBV25-1,NA,TRBD2,15,ASSDRGGRALSNEQY
TRBJ1-4,TRBV20-1,many,NA,11,SASAGQGEKLF
TRBJ2-3,TRBV29-1,NA,NA,13,SAETGTTSTDTQY
TRBJ2-4,TRBV7-2,NA,NA,12,ASSFRDSGNIQY
TRBJ2-1,TRBV7-9,many,TRBD2,14,ASSLVSGRAHNEQF
TRBJ2-7,TRBV6-5,NA,NA,15,ASSYDTRLGDTYEQY
TRBJ1-1,TRBV7-2,NA,TRBD1,11,ASSEGTGTEAF
TRBJ2-2,TRBV20-1,NA,TRBD2,11,SGREEGPGELF
TRBJ2-3,TRBV5-6,many,NA,12,ASSAGTPTDTQY
TRBJ2-1,TRBV19,many,NA,12,ASTSPGWGNEQF
TRBJ2-2,TRBV20-1,NA,NA,9,SVSRAGELF
TRBJ2-5,TRBV20-1,NA,NA,13,SARTPGTEQETQY
TRBJ1-1,TRBV24-1,many,TRBD1,11,ATKAGTGAEAF
TRBJ1-6,TRBV14,NA,NA,13,ASSQDTGGNSPLH
TRBJ2-1,TRBV5-1,few,NA,13,ASSFGGPSYNEQF
TRBJ2-1,TRBV29-1,few,TRBD2,12,SGERDSSYNEQF
TRBJ1-1,TRBV19,many,NA,10,ASKTGNTEAF